A selection of T cell receptor beta chains follows, all from one sample in a study of shared clonotypes between healthy human individuals. Clones were read by immunoSEQ multiplex PCR, and TCRdb kept only the in-frame ones, dropping some. The sample has some 1 million clones, approximately 72% seen once. The specimen sequenced was memory CD4+ T cells sorted from blood. These receptors were collected from a man aged 18 to 29 in good health. Both conserved end residues are part of each CDR3. A D gene is named only where the DNA matches it firmly.

TRBV5-8 . CASSLRSNQPQHF
TRBV5-4 . CASSTQGGEKLFF
TRBV9 TRBD2 CASSVGTSGRSTDTQYF
TRBV19 . CASRKDRINTGELFF
TRBV6-6 TRBD1 CASTQGGRENQPQHF
TRBV29-1 . CSAVLPPLHF
TRBV5-1 . CASTDGFGYTF
TRBV7-3 TRBD2 CASSRGGDAGELFF
TRBV2 . CASSPPFRTVYGYTF
TRBV6-5 TRBD2 CASSYGTSGTQYF
TRBV25-1 . CASRSSYEQYF
TRBV7-9 TRBD1 CASSEDRGFPSTDTQYF
TRBV2 . CASNPSGIGELFF
TRBV2 TRBD1 CASSYFRDRVFDSPLHF
TRBV30 . CAYSGSPGSPLHF
TRBV5-4 . CASSSEWEETQYF
TRBV7-9 TRBD2 CASSSGLAGVREQYF
TRBV11-2 TRBD2 CASSFLAGVRTDTQYF
TRBV10-3 . CAISVSAGWYNEQFF
TRBV5-1 . CASSPNGGSTDTQYF
TRBV6-5 . CASSLDSSSYNEQFF
TRBV6-6 . CASRDLYEQYF
TRBV28 . CASKGGSQPQHF
TRBV2 . CASSQEPTGNTIYF
TRBV2 . CASNLVYSYEQYF
TRBV11-3 . CASSFGNKQYF
TRBV4-1 TRBD2 CASSQETGGGGLSTDTQYF
TRBV4-2 . CASSQGWLTNGNTEAFF
TRBV7-6 TRBD2 CASSQLAANNEQFF
TRBV10-1 . CASSPDWDTGELFF
TRBV2 . CASRGGKNTGELFF
TRBV7-8 . CASSLAGLSLEQFF
TRBV5-1 . CASSPTQGQSLEQYF
TRBV30 . CAWSVVGVYTF
TRBV10-2 . CASSEGGNYGYTF